This record concerns one T cell receptor beta chain sequence. The antigen remains unidentified. The data stem from a study of cytomegalovirus exposure and HLA in healthy donors. On the study more broadly: A prior analysis found 117 million unique TCR beta sequences from 170 million or so T cells.

The PCR ran on 60 Vbeta and 13 Jbeta primers. Measured with immunoSEQ multiplex PCR; TCRdb has only the in-frame clones, and not every one. Of roughly 110,000 clones listed, about 81% are singletons. The CDR3 runs 17 residues. Germline V lookup: CDR1 LNHDA, CDR2 SQIVND (reference sequence). Unmatched junction bases numbered 9, after V lost 7 bases and J lost 0 bases. Study-wide results and limits: Cytomegalovirus association was assigned to around 150 TCR beta chains. When the data were analyzed later, several of the most significant clusters appeared to be linked to common viral pathogens.

This receptor was identified in a man between 25 and 39 years old in good health and CMV-seropositive. The chain has TRBV19 and TRBJ2-6; 7 positions agree with TRBD1. Specimen: PBMCs. CDR3 region: CASNTGTAVSGANVLTF. The CDR3 DNA sequence: TGTGCCAGTAACACCGGGACAGCGGTCTCTGGGGCCAACGTCCTGACTTTC.